The entry below describes one T cell receptor beta chain. In its sample, this clonotype was seen many times. Its antigen is unknown. No base quality information exists; no much larger clone differs at one position. The sample belongs to a study of human T cells and chemical hapten exposure listed by TCRdb under 2021. Regarding the research as a whole: For sensitization, 2% DPC in acetone was applied to a 2 cm by 2 cm area of upper inner arm skin. Weekly therapeutic DPC doses were additionally applied to the scalp of patients throughout the roughly 23-week study period. Patch tests used Finn chambers with 0.01% DPC on the upper back, scored after 6 days by International Contact Dermatitis Research Group standards. Alopecia areata with under or over 50% scalp involvement, alopecia totalis and alopecia universalis were represented in the patient cohort, which was mostly female. Libraries were pooled for sequencing, and per-sample TCR yields varied mainly because of small differences in library volumes within the pool. In alopecia patients, the study followed how the peripheral blood TCR repertoire changed in vivo over primary and secondary sensitization to diphenylcyclopropenone (DPC), a hapten. Blood samples were taken from patients before sensitization (week 0) and at 2, 6 and about 24 weeks after DPC sensitization. Nearly 30 alopecia patients gave blood for TCR sequencing at one to four time points (pre-sensitization, 2, 6 and 24 weeks).

The time point tag for this specimen amounts to: patch test 2, 6 weeks after DPC sensitization. The treatment or condition label of this sample denotes: therapeutic diphenylcyclopropenone sensitization with weekly scalp DPC. At each patch-test visit, blood was drawn before the patch test was applied. Patients were considered eligible if aged 18 to 70, diagnosed with alopecia and deemed suitable for DPC therapy, and patients were excluded if pregnant. Total RNA was extracted from unfractionated whole blood that had been collected in Tempus Blood RNA tubes. To prepare the library, RACE was applied. Instrument used: NextSeq 500. During library preparation, unique molecular identifiers were attached to individual cDNA molecules so that TCRs could be counted in a quantitative, reproducible way. For every blood RNA sample, sequencing covered both the TCR alpha and TCR beta chains. The original pipeline was this. A median of approximately 100,000 TCRs per sample was observed, with a range of about 20,000 to 750,000. V, J and CDR3 annotation of the TCR reads was carried out using the Decombinator software suite. To make PS versus PT1 abundance plots, every sample was subsampled to the same number of TCRs (28,000). Expanded TCRs were defined as absent before sensitization and observed at least eight times at the 2-week time point. TCRdb reprocessing: public reads trimmed at Q25 with fastp, clones called with MiXCR, in-frame beta chains kept. When rows share a CDR3 protein, they turn into one entry using the most common DNA and genes. The V and J calls were determined by TCRdb, not by the authors. Across this sample there are around 100,000 distinct CDR3 sequences, with about an eighth seen only once. The top ten clones comprise about 3% of the sample.

Broader findings and caveats from the paper: Compared with pre-sensitization or healthy control sets, expanded TCRs formed significantly more large CDR3 similarity clusters, which is consistent with antigen-driven responses. Repeated subsampling changed both the strength of the expansion versus patch-test correlation and the threshold at which the correlation became significant. DPC sensitization did not change the number of TCRs with a frequency above 1 in 1000, and there was no evidence of changes in global repertoire structure. The number of PT1 expanded TCRs positively correlated with patch test score, significant at thresholds 8, 16 and 32 but not 4. Because all patients had alopecia, a presumed autoimmune disease, the immune response of the patients might differ from that of healthy individuals.

Sequencing used whole blood, obtained in connection with sensitization to the hapten diphenylcyclopropenone (DPC). The receptor was derived from a middle-aged woman with alopecia areata. Some clones in this sample may be carry-over from other donors' samples.

The CDR3 region: CASSEGRARTGELFF. The DNA is as follows: TGTGCCAGCAGTGAGGGCAGGGCGAGGACCGGGGAGCTGTTTTTT. Rearrangement joined TRBV2 to TRBJ2-2; the D gene is perhaps TRBD1, from 5 matching bases. CDR1 SNHLY and CDR2 FYNNEI are derived from the germline V gene. The CDR3 has 15 amino acids, counting the end cysteine and phenylalanine. Just the 45-base CDR3 DNA is kept, in frame starting at base 1. V loses 3 bases, J loses 5 bases, and the germline ends lie 13 bases apart.